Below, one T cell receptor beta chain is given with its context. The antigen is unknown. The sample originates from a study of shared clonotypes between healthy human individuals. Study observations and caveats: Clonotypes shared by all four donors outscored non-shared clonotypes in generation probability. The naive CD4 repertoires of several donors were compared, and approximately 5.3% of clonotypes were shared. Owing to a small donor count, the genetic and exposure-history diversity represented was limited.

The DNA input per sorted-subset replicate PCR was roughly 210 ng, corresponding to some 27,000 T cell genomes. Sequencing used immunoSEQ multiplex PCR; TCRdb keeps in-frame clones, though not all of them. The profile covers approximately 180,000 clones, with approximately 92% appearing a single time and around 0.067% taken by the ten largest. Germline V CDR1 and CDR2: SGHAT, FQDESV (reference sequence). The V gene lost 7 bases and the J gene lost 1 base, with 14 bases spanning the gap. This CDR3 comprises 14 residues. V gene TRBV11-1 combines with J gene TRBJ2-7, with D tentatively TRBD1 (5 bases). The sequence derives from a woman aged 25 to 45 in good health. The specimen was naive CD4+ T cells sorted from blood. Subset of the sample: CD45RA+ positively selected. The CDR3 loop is CASTKTETSYEQYF. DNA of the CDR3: TGTGCCAGCACGAAGACAGAGACTTCCTACGAGCAGTACTTC.